These 21 T cell receptor beta chains were sequenced from one sample in a study of neoadjuvant nivolumab and ipilimumab in lung cancer. Assay: immunoSEQ multiplex PCR; the TCRdb copy retains only in-frame clones and omits some. Of more than 15,000 clones listed, 79% were seen once; the top ten hold about 9.8%. This sample comprised tumor tissue, obtained after neoadjuvant nivolumab, alone or with ipilimumab, at or shortly before surgery. The receptor source for this set is an adult with non-small cell lung cancer.

The chain combines TRBV6-1 with TRBJ2-7, with 7 positions matching TRBD2. CDR1 and CDR2 from the germline V gene are MNHNS and SASEGT. The V segment lost 5 bases and the J segment 7 bases; nucleotides outside the gene matches: 11. CDR3 length equals 14 residues. CDR3: CASSRDPGRWEQYF. The CDR3, as DNA: TGTGCCAGCAGTAGGGACCCCGGGAGGTGGGAGCAGTACTTC.

CDR3 DNA sequence: TGTGCCAGCAGCCCGACGGACAGCCTATACAATGAGCAGTTCTTC. Translated, it gives CASSPTDSLYNEQFF. The rearrangement uses TRBV7-8 and TRBJ2-1; TRBD1 is a possible D gene (6 bases). V was pared by 5 bases and J by 4 bases, with 15 bases between. This CDR3 is 15 amino acids long. From germline, CDR1 is SGHVS and CDR2 FQNEAQ. The variable domain in full, completed from reference TRBV7-8 and TRBJ2-1, reads GAGVSQSPRYKVAKRGQDVALRCDPISGHVSLFWYQQALGQGPEFLTYFQNEAQLDKSGLPSDRFFAERPEGSVSTLKIQRTQQEDSAVYLCASSPTDSLYNEQFFGPGTRLTVL.

V and J are TRBV30 and TRBJ2-2, with D hard to call. The V gene lost 0 bases and the J gene lost 3 bases, with 14 bases spanning the gap. CDR1 and CDR2 (germline): GTSNPN, SVGIG (reference sequence). CDR3 length: 16 amino acids. The CDR3 is CAWSVSRLFDTGELFF. CDR3 DNA sequence: TGTGCCTGGAGTGTAAGCAGGCTTTTCGACACCGGGGAGCTGTTTTTT. Using reference TRBV30 and TRBJ2-2 for the parts outside the CDR3, the full variable domain is SQTIHQWPATLVQPVGSPLSLECTVEGTSNPNLYWYRQAAGRGLQLLFYSVGIGQISSEVPQNLSASRPQDRQFILSSKKLLLSDSGFYLCAWSVSRLFDTGELFFGEGSRLTVL.

The rearrangement joins TRBV5-1 to TRBJ1-6, with D uncertain. From germline, CDR1 is SGHRS and CDR2 YFSETQ. Trimming stripped 4 bases from V and 7 bases from J, with 9 bases between. The CDR3 is made up of 13 amino acids. CDR3 amino acids: CASSPAPNSPLHF. The CDR3 DNA is TGCGCCAGCAGCCCAGCCCCGAATTCACCCCTCCACTTT.

This clone was observed a single time. The chain is built from TRBV18 and TRBJ1-2; possibly TRBD1 for D (5 bases). V was pared by 3 bases and J by 5 bases, with 16 bases between. This CDR3 is 15 amino acids long. Germline CDR1 is KGHSH and CDR2 is LQKENI. CDR3 residues: CASSPLRGPDYGYTF. The CDR3 DNA follows: TGTGCCAGCTCACCCTTGAGGGGACCCGATTATGGCTACACCTTC.

The chain combines TRBV9 with TRBJ2-1; D may be TRBD1 (5 bases). The CDR3 spans 16 residues. The V gene lost 0 bases and the J gene lost 4 bases, with 14 bases spanning the gap. CDR1 is SGDLS and CDR2 is YYNGEE in the germline V gene. The CDR3 spells CASSVVGDRKYNEQFF. In nucleotides, the CDR3 is TGTGCCAGCAGCGTAGTAGGCGACAGAAAGTACAATGAGCAGTTCTTC.

This clone was detected once. The chain recombines TRBV11-3 with TRBJ2-7, with TRBD2 matching over 7 bases. V dropped 0 bases and J dropped 7; count of bases not matched to a gene: 15. The CDR3 is 17 residues long. Germline CDR1 reads SGHNT; CDR2 reads YENEEA. The CDR3 sequence is CASSLESLADGKGEQYF. The CDR3 region has the DNA TGTGCCAGCAGCTTAGAATCGCTAGCGGATGGGAAGGGGGAGCAGTACTTC.

The V and J genes are TRBV30 and TRBJ2-7, with TRBD2 as a possible D gene (5 bases). Germline assignment: CDR1 GTSNPN and CDR2 SVGIG (reference sequence). CDR3 length: 13 amino acids. Trimming removed 1 base from V and 2 bases from J, with 9 bases in between. The CDR3 protein is CAWSAGMTYEQYF. The CDR3 nucleotides are TGTGCCTGGAGTGCGGGGATGACCTACGAGCAGTACTTC.

This clone has a single count. CDR3 coding DNA: TGTGCCAGCAGGGGCGGAGTGAGCAATCAGCCCCAGCATTTT. Encoded protein: CASRGGVSNQPQHF. The chain combines TRBV6-1 with TRBJ1-5; D unresolved. The length of the CDR3 is 14 residues. Trimming cost V 6 bases and J 1 base, with 10 bases left between them. Per germline, CDR1 MNHNS and CDR2 SASEGT.

CDR3 loop: CASSFKIGETQYF. The CDR3 coding sequence is TGTGCCAGCAGCTTTAAGATCGGAGAGACCCAGTACTTC. The J gene is TRBJ2-5, the V gene TRBV5-6; no firm D call. Trimming left V 2 bases short and J 4 bases short, with 9 bases between. This CDR3 contains 13 residues. Germline CDR1 and CDR2: SGHDT and YYEEEE.

This chain joins TRBV6-5 and TRBJ1-5; 7 positions match TRBD1. This CDR3 has 12 residues. Germline CDR1 reads MNHEY; CDR2 reads SVGAGI. Germline trimming cut 8 bases from V and 7 bases from J; bases unmatched to any gene: 5. CDR3 protein: CASRTGEQPQHF. The DNA for the CDR3 is TGTGCCAGCCGAACAGGGGAACAGCCCCAGCATTTT.

J is TRBJ2-7 and V is TRBV4-1, with D uncertain. The CDR3 runs 15 residues. V lost 4 bases and J lost 6, with 19 bases in between. Germline loops: CDR1 MGHRA, CDR2 YSYEKL. CDR3 sequence reads: CASSPSPAYYGEQYF. The DNA of the CDR3 is TGCGCCAGCAGCCCCAGCCCCGCCTATTATGGCGAGCAGTACTTC.

This clone was seen just once. This chain joins TRBV18 and TRBJ1-6; D unresolved. The germline gives CDR1 KGHSH, CDR2 LQKENI. The CDR3 runs to 17 residues. V gave up 6 bases and J gave up 2 bases, with 17 bases separating them. CDR3 DNA: TGTGCCAGCTCTGATCCGAAACCCTGGCCCTATAATTCACCCCTCCACTTT. Amino acid sequence: CASSDPKPWPYNSPLHF.

The CDR3 DNA follows: TGTGCCAGCAGCTCGGCTGGTGGCTACACCTTC. It is translated as CASSSAGGYTF. This chain joins TRBV7-9 and TRBJ1-2; D not resolved. Trimming removed 4 bases at V and 7 bases at J, with 7 bases between. This CDR3 comprises 11 residues. The germline V gene has CDR1 SEHNR and CDR2 FQNEAQ (reference sequence).

This sequence joins TRBV7-2 and TRBJ1-5; D is ambiguous. The germline V gene encodes CDR1 SGHTA and CDR2 FQGNSA. Trimming cost V 5 bases and J 4 bases, with 6 bases left between them. This CDR3 contains 12 residues. The CDR3 bases are TGTGCCAGCAGCCAAGGGAATCAGCCCCAGCATTTT. It yields the protein CASSQGNQPQHF.

The V gene is TRBV7-9, the J gene TRBJ2-5; a weak D match, TRBD1 (5 bases). The CDR3 is 15 amino acids. V lost 5 bases and J 0 bases, leaving 13 bases between the germline ends. CDR1 and CDR2 from the germline V gene are SEHNR and FQNEAQ (reference sequence). CDR3 sequence reads: CASSPIQVYQETQYF. The CDR3 DNA reads as TGTGCCAGCAGCCCTATACAGGTGTACCAAGAGACCCAGTACTTC.

CDR3 sequence (DNA): TGTGCCAGCAGGGCCCCAGGGGGCGACACCGGGGAGCTGTTTTTT. Amino acid sequence: CASRAPGGDTGELFF. This chain links TRBV2 with TRBJ2-2; 8 nucleotides match TRBD1. This CDR3 is built from 15 residues. V was clipped by 6 bases and J by 3 bases; unmatched bases: 6. CDR1 and CDR2 from the germline V gene are SNHLY and FYNNEI.

The chain uses TRBV11-2 and TRBJ2-7; D possibly uses TRBD1 or TRBD2 (6 bases each). The CDR3 totals 15 residues. Trimming pared 1 base from V and 3 bases from J, leaving 13 bases between. Per germline, CDR1 SGHAT and CDR2 FQNNGV. CDR3 residues: CASSLAGAGNYEQYF. CDR3 nucleotides: TGTGCCAGCAGCTTAGCGGGGGCAGGGAACTACGAGCAGTACTTC.

V is TRBV5-1 and J is TRBJ1-5; D is perhaps TRBD1 (5 bases). Trimming stripped 4 bases from V and 6 bases from J, with 14 bases between. The CDR3 totals 14 residues. Per the germline V gene, CDR1 is SGHRS and CDR2 is YFSETQ. CDR3 sequence (DNA): TGCGCCAGCAGCCCCACCGGGCAGGGTCAGCCCCAGCATTTT. Its translation: CASSPTGQGQPQHF.

The chain is built from TRBV5-8 and TRBJ2-2; the D is unclear. The ends were cut back, 3 bases at V and 4 bases at J, with 13 bases in the middle. The CDR3 length is 15 residues. Germline CDR1 and CDR2: SGHTS and YDEGEE. For the CDR3, the DNA is TGTGCCAGCAGCTACCGACTCTCGAGCACCGGGGAGCTGTTTTTT. Translation gives CASSYRLSSTGELFF.

This clone was found a few times. The rearrangement joins TRBV18 to TRBJ2-3; a possible D gene is TRBD1 (5 bases). The V gene's germline CDR1 is KGHSH and CDR2 LQKENI. The V end was cut by 0 bases, the J end by 2 bases, with 12 bases between. The CDR3 spans 16 residues. CDR3 protein: CASSPPSLGPTDTQYF. The CDR3, as DNA: TGTGCCAGCTCACCACCGAGTCTGGGGCCCACAGATACGCAGTATTTT.